These T cell receptor beta chains were read from a single sample in a study of T cell repertoires in cytomegalovirus infection. Each CDR3 protein gets one entry after TCRdb re-called the reads with MiXCR. The table records around 170,000 distinct CDR3 sequences, under 20% of them present only once. Sequencing used CD8+ T cells from PBMCs. These receptors were taken from a human donor in good health (CMV status not recorded). Some clones in this sample may be carry-over from other donors' samples. Both conserved end residues are part of each CDR3. A D gene is named only where the DNA matches it firmly. Rows give clone size only sometimes, using once, few, many, or a class for an expanded clone.

CSASVAGAGFF,TGCAGCGCTTCTGTAGCGGGAGCGGGATTCTTC,few,11,TRBD2,TRBJ2-1,TRBV29-1
CASSLARNSEQYF,TGTGCCAGCAGCTTAGCGAGAAACTCCGAGCAGTACTTC,NA,13,NA,TRBJ2-7,TRBV7-2
CASSSGTNNGYTF,TGTGCCAGCAGTTCCGGGACAAATAATGGCTACACCTTC,NA,13,NA,TRBJ1-2,TRBV12-3/TRBV12-4
CASSFSGTGSPLHF,TGTGCCAGCAGCTTTTCGGGAACAGGGTCACCCCTCCACTTT,many,14,NA,TRBJ1-6,TRBV7-3
CASSYSTGLLAGSGELFF,TGTGCCAGCAGTTACTCGACAGGGCTATTAGCGGGATCCGGGGAGCTGTTTTTT,NA,18,NA,TRBJ2-2,TRBV6-6
CSVGIEQFF,TGCAGCGTGGGCATTGAGCAGTTCTTC,NA,9,NA,TRBJ2-1,TRBV29-1
CASSSRQGDRETQYF,TGTGCCAGCAGTTCGCGACAGGGGGACCGGGAGACCCAGTACTTC,NA,15,TRBD1,TRBJ2-5,TRBV6-2/TRBV6-3
CASSLVQHSKNIQYF,TGTGCCAGCAGCTTGGTTCAGCACTCCAAAAACATTCAGTACTTC,NA,15,NA,TRBJ2-4,TRBV5-5
CASSLGGVIYEQYF,TGTGCCAGCAGCTTAGGGGGGGTTATCTACGAGCAGTACTTC,few,14,NA,TRBJ2-7,TRBV7-2
CASSSVRGYEQYF,TGTGCCAGCAGCTCAGTCCGAGGTTACGAGCAGTACTTC,few,13,NA,TRBJ2-7,TRBV7-2
CASSLMDVGREEQFF,TGTGCCAGCAGCTTAATGGACGTCGGGCGGGAAGAGCAGTTCTTC,many,15,NA,TRBJ2-1,TRBV7-8